This entry describes one T cell receptor beta chain. The data stem from a study of T cells in narcolepsy. From germline, CDR1 is LNHDA and CDR2 SQIVND (reference sequence). The CDR3 totals 15 residues. V was pared by 3 bases and J by 1 base, with 3 bases of the junction left unmatched. Profiling relied on immunoSEQ multiplex PCR, and the TCRdb table lists in-frame clones only, not all of them. The sample lists 30,000 or so clones; under 85% were seen once. The chain combines TRBV19 with TRBJ2-5; 9 bases agree with TRBD1. The source material was CD45RA- memory CD4+ T cells from PBMCs. The TCR sequence derives from a human donor with narcolepsy. Written as DNA, the CDR3 is TGTGCCAGTAGTATGGGGACAGGGCCCCAAGAGACCCAGTACTTC. This encodes CASSMGTGPQETQYF.